This T cell receptor (beta chain) originates from a study of shared clonotypes between healthy human individuals. Study-level information: Per donor, three plates held CD4 naive cells, three held CD4 memory, two held CD8 naive and one held CD8 memory. Study-wide results and limits: Tissue TCR repertoires likely differ from these blood-only repertoires.

CD45RO-negative cells were positively selected for CCR7, leaving out terminally differentiated effector memory CD45RA+ cells. The study drew its donors from healthy HIV-negative adults without recent acute infections or vaccinations. Remarks on this clone: The antigen remains unidentified.

Repertoires were generated with immunoSEQ multiplex PCR, while TCRdb's copy carries only in-frame clones and drops some. Here the sample spans approximately 1.9 million clones, over 85% being singletons. The CDR3 length is 16 residues. Germline V lookup: CDR1 MDHEN, CDR2 SYDVKM. Trimming removed 2 bases at V and 2 bases at J, with 10 bases between. The chain combines TRBV28 with TRBJ2-6; D possibly uses TRBD1 or TRBD2 (6 bases each). Material: naive CD8+ T cells from PBMCs. This sequence originates from a man aged 18 to 29 in good health. Some clones in this sample may be carry-over from other donors' samples. CDR3 nucleotides: TGTGCCAGCAGTTTAGAGGGGGGCCCTGGGGCCAACGTCCTGACTTTC. Its translation: CASSLEGGPGANVLTF.